The 9 T cell receptor beta chains listed next were all sequenced from one sample in a study of T cells in Graves' hyperthyroidism and ophthalmopathy. The TCR beta CDR3 regions underwent amplification using RNA transcripts as the source. TCR CDR3 underwent first-round RT-PCR with the HTBI primer set. TCRdb re-analysed the multiplex PCR reads in MiXCR, keeping a single row per CDR3 protein. The table lists approximately 640,000 distinct CDR3 sequences, around 15% of them singletons, with approximately 3.9% in the top ten. The sequenced material came from blood. The receptors were sampled from a woman in her 30s with Graves' hyperthyroidism.

V and J are TRBV30 and TRBJ1-2, with D unclear. Germline V gene data show CDR1 as GTSNPN and CDR2 as SVGIG (reference sequence). V lost 5 bases and J 8 bases, leaving 15 bases between the germline ends. This CDR3 region has 12 residues. DNA of the CDR3: TGTGCCTGGTCCTCCTCGGCCTGGGGCTACACCTTC. Its protein product is CAWSSSAWGYTF.

There are a few counts of this clonotype. The V gene is TRBV5-1, the J gene TRBJ2-1; D uncertain. Per germline, CDR1 SGHRS and CDR2 YFSETQ. This CDR3 spans 14 amino acids. V lost 0 bases, J lost 9 bases, and 13 bases lay in between. DNA of the CDR3: TGCGCCAGCAGCTTGGCCGAAGTAGCCGGTGAGCAGTTCTTC. This encodes CASSLAEVAGEQFF.

This clonotype was seen at least ten times. The chain employs TRBV11-2 and TRBJ2-3; 7 bases line up with TRBD2. The length of the CDR3 is 13 residues. CDR1 is SGHAT and CDR2 is FQNNGV in the germline V gene. V trimming: 4 bases; J trimming: 5 bases; junction bases outside the gene matches: 3. The CDR3 here is CASSSGGRDTQYF. CDR3 in DNA: TGTGCCAGCAGCTCGGGGGGACGAGATACGCAGTATTTT.

As for this clonotype: A much larger clone differs from this one at a single base, so this may be a read error. The chain couples TRBV6-2 or TRBV6-3 to TRBJ1-3, with a tentative D call TRBD1 (5 bases). Between the trimmed V and J ends, which lost 2 bases and 2 bases, there was a span of 10 bases. Germline lookup yields CDR1 MNHEY and CDR2 SVGEGT. CDR3 size: 15 residues. This CDR3 reads CASSYIQDPGNTIYF. The CDR3 DNA is TGTGCCAGCAGTTACATACAGGACCCTGGAAACACCATATATTTT.

This clonotype came up a few times. The chain couples TRBV4-2 to TRBJ1-2; D is ambiguous. This CDR3 comprises 11 residues. Germline-derived CDR1 and CDR2 are LGHNA and YNFKEQ. Trimming removed 5 bases at V and 6 bases at J, with 7 bases between. The CDR3 DNA reads TGTGCCAGCAGCTGGACTAATGGCTACACCTTC. Its protein product is CASSWTNGYTF.

This clonotype turned up a few times. The chain uses TRBV7-9 and TRBJ2-1; no reliable D call. V was shortened by 3 bases and J by 3 bases, with 6 bases between the two germline ends. CDR1 and CDR2 (germline): SEHNR, FQNEAQ (reference sequence). The CDR3 loop spans 13 amino acids. The CDR3 DNA is TGTGCCAGCAGCTTCAGCCTCTACAATGAGCAGTTCTTC. This encodes CASSFSLYNEQFF.

This clonotype was counted at least ten times. The chain couples TRBV11-2 to TRBJ1-1, with D unresolved. Per the germline V gene, CDR1 is SGHAT and CDR2 is FQNNGV. V was shortened by 1 base and J by 0 bases, with 9 bases between the two germline ends. CDR3 length: 15 residues. The CDR3 spells CASSLAAAMNTEAFF. The CDR3 bases are TGTGCCAGCAGCTTAGCGGCAGCCATGAACACTGAAGCTTTCTTT. Drawing the rest from reference TRBV11-2 and TRBJ1-1, the complete variable domain is EAGVAQSPRYKIIEKRQSVAFWCNPISGHATLYWYQQILGQGPKLLIQFQNNGVVDDSQLPKDRFSAERLKGVDSTLKIQPAKLEDSAVYLCASSLAAAMNTEAFFGQGTRLTVV.

This chain joins TRBV5-1 and TRBJ2-7; no clear D. The CDR3 has 11 amino acids. Trimming stripped 0 bases from V and 6 bases from J, with 4 bases between. CDR1 and CDR2 (germline): SGHRS, YFSETQ. CDR3 in DNA: TGCGCCAGCAGCTTGGATGCCGAGCAGTACTTC. Protein sequence: CASSLDAEQYF.

The sample holds many counts of this clonotype. The chain links TRBV7-8 to TRBJ2-3; D assignment may be TRBD1 or TRBD2 (5 bases each). V was trimmed by 8 bases and J by 2 bases, leaving 11 bases between them. Germline V CDR1 and CDR2: SGHVS, FQNEAQ. The CDR3 totals 13 residues. As DNA, the CDR3 is TGTGCCAGCGGGGGACCATTCACAGATACGCAGTATTTT. Its protein product is CASGGPFTDTQYF.